This TCR beta chain was captured in a study of breast tumors, draining lymph nodes, adjacent tissues. Samples came from axillary lymph nodes draining the breast cancer. Overall study findings and caveats: Most tumor T cells seemingly derive from lymph node, then expand in tumor. Tumor repertoires ranked between lymph nodes and nontumor tissue in diversity, with V and J gene preferences. That most tumor T cells come from lymph nodes remained unproven.

The table lists this clonotype with many counts. What it binds is unknown. This CDR3 contains 14 residues. J gave up 4 bases and V 0 bases, and 2 bases lay outside the gene matches. CDR1 and CDR2 from the germline V gene are SGHDT and YYEEEE. One entry per CDR3 protein, called by TCRdb with MiXCR from the multiplex PCR reads. This table holds approximately 100,000 distinct CDR3 sequences, 20% to 25% found once. The rearrangement joins TRBV5-6 to TRBJ2-5; 8 bases match TRBD2. The receptor was derived from a female donor with breast cancer. Some clones in this sample may be carry-over from other donors' samples. Sequenced sample: axillary lymph node tissue. CDR3 sequence: CASSLGLAGETQYF. The CDR3 DNA follows: TGTGCCAGCAGCTTGGGGCTAGCGGGAGAGACCCAGTACTTC.